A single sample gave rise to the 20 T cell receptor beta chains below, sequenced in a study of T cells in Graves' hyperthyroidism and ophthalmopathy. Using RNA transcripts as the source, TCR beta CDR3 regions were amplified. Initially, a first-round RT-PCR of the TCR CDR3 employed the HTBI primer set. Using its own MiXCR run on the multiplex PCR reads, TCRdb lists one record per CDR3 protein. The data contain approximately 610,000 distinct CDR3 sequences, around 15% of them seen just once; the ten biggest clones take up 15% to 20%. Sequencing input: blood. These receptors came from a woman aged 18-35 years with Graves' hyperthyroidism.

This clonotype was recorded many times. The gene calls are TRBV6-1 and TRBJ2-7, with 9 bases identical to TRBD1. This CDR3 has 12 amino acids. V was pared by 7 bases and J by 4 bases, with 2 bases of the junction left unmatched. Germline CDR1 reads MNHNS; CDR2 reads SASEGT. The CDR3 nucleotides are TGTGCCAGCATTGGGACAGGGTACGAGCAGTACTTC. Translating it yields CASIGTGYEQYF.

The CDR3 coding sequence is TGTGCCTGGAGTAGGCAGGGGGCGTCCTACAATGAGCAGTTCTTC. It yields the protein CAWSRQGASYNEQFF. The gene calls are TRBV30 and TRBJ2-1; 8 nucleotides line up with TRBD1. The V gene's germline CDR1 is GTSNPN and CDR2 SVGIG (reference sequence). The CDR3 covers 15 residues. The trim removed 2 bases at V and 1 base at J, leaving 4 bases unmatched.

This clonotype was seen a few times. The CDR3 protein is CSAEGSYEQYF. CDR3 DNA sequence: TGCAGTGCCGAGGGGTCCTACGAGCAGTACTTC. V usage is TRBV20-1 and J usage is TRBJ2-7; D may correspond to TRBD1 or TRBD2 (5 bases each). Looked up from germline, CDR1 is DFQATT and CDR2 is SNEGSKA (reference sequence). The V end lost 6 bases, the J end lost 1 base, and 7 bases lay between the germline ends. This CDR3 spans 11 amino acids.

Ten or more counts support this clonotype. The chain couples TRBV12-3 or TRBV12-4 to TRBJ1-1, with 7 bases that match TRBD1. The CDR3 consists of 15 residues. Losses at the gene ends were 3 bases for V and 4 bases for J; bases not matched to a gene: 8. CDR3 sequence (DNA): TGTGCCAGCAGTTTCCTGGGGCAGGGGGGCACTGAAGCTTTCTTT. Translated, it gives CASSFLGQGGTEAFF.

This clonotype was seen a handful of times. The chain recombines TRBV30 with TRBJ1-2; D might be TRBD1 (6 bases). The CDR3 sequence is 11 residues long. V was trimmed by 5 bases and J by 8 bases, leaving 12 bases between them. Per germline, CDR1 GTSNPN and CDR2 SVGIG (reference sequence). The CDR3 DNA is TGTGCCTGGGCCTCAGGGGTAGGCTACACCTTC. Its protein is CAWASGVGYTF.

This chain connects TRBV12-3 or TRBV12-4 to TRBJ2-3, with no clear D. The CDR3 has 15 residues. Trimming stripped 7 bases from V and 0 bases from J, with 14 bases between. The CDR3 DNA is TGTGCCAGCAACCTGAGGCCCACAAGCACAGATACGCAGTATTTT. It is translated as CASNLRPTSTDTQYF.

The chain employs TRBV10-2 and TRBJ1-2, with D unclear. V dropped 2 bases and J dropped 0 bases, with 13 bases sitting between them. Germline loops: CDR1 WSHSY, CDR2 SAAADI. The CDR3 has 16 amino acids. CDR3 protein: CASSESWQASNYGYTF. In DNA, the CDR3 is TGCGCCAGCAGTGAGAGTTGGCAAGCATCTAACTATGGCTACACCTTC.

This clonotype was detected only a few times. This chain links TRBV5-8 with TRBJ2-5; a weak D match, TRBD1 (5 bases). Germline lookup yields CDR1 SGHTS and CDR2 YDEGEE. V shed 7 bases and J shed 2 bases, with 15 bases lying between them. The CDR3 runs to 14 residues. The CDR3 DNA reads TGTGCCAGCGTAAATTCAGGGCGTCAAGAGACCCAGTACTTC. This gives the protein CASVNSGRQETQYF.

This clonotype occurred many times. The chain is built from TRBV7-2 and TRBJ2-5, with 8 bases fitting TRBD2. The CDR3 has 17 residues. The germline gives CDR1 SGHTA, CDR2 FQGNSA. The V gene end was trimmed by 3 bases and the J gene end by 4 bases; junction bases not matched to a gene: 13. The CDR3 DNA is TGTGCCAGCAGCTTGGTCGGGAGCGGGAGTAGGGGAGAGACCCAGTACTTC. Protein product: CASSLVGSGSRGETQYF.

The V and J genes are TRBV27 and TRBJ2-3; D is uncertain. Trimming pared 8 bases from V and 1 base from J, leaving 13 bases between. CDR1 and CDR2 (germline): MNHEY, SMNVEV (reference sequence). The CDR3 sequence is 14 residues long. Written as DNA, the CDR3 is TGTGCCAGCGGATTGGCGGTCGGCACAGATACGCAGTATTTT. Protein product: CASGLAVGTDTQYF.

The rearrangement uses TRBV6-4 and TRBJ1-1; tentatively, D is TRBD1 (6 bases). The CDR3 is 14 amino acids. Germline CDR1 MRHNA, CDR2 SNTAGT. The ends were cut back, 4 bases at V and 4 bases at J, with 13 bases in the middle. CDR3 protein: CASSAIQGSTEAFF. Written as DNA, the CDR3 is TGTGCCAGCAGTGCAATACAGGGAAGCACTGAAGCTTTCTTT.

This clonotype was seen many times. For the CDR3, the DNA is TGTGCCAGCAGCCCCCGGAACAGGGGATCCGAGCAGTACTTC. It specifies CASSPRNRGSEQYF. J is TRBJ2-7 and V is TRBV12-3 or TRBV12-4; 7 bases match TRBD1. V lost 6 bases to trimming and J lost 6 bases; unmatched junction nucleotides: 11. The CDR3 is 14 residues long.

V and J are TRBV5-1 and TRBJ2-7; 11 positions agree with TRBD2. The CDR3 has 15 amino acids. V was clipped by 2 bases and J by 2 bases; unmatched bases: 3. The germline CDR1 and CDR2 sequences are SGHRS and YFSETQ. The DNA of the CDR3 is TGCGCCAGCAGCTTCCTACTAGCGGGAGCCTACGAGCAGTACTTC. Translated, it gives CASSFLLAGAYEQYF.

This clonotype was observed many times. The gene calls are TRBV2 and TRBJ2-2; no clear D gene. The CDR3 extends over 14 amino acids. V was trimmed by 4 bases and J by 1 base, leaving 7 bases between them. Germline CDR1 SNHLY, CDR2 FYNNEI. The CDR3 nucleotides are TGTGCCAGCAGTGGAGTCCAGAACACCGGGGAGCTGTTTTTT. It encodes CASSGVQNTGELFF.

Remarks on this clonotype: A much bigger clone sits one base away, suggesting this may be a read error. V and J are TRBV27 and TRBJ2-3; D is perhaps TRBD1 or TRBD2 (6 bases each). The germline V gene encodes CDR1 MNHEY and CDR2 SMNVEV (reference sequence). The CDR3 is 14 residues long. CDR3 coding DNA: TGTGCCAGCAGGGTGGGGGGAAGGACAGATGCGCAGTATTTT. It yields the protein CASRVGGRTDAQYF.

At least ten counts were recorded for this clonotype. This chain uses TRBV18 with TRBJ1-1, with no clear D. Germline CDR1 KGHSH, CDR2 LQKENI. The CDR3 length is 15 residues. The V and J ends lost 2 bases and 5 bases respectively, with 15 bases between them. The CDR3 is CASSPMPGLGTEAFF. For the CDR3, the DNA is TGTGCCAGCTCACCAATGCCGGGTCTGGGGACTGAAGCTTTCTTT. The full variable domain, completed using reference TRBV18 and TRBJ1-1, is NAGVMQNPRHLVRRRGQEARLRCSPMKGHSHVYWYRQLPEEGLKFMVYLQKENIIDESGMPKERFSAEFPKEGPSILRIQQVVRGDSAAYFCASSPMPGLGTEAFFGQGTRLTVV.

For the CDR3, the DNA is TGTGCCAGCAGGGATTCCGGGATCCACACCCCTGGTCCGCCCCAGCATTTT. It translates to CASRDSGIHTPGPPQHF. J is TRBJ1-5 and V is TRBV2; no firm D call. The CDR3 sequence is 17 residues long. Trimming took off 6 bases at V and 9 bases at J, with 27 bases between the two ends. Germline CDR1 and CDR2: SNHLY and FYNNEI.

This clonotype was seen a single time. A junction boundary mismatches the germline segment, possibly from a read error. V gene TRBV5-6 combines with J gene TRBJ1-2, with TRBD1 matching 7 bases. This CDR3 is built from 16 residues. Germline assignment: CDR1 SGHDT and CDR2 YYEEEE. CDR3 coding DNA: TGTACCAGCAGCTGGTTGGAGGGGGCGCTGATCTATGGCTACACCTTC. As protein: CTSSWLEGALIYGYTF.

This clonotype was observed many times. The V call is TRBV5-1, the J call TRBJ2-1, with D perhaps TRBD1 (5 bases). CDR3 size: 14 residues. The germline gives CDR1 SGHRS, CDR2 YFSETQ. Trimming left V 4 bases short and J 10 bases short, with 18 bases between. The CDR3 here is CASSTGDQGCEQFF. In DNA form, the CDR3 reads TGCGCCAGCAGCACCGGAGACCAGGGATGCGAGCAGTTCTTC. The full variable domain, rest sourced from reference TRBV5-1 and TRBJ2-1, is KAGVTQTPRYLIKTRGQQVTLSCSPISGHRSVSWYQQTPGQGLQFLFEYFSETQRNKGNFPGRFSGRQFSNSRSEMNVSTLELGDSALYLCASSTGDQGCEQFFGPGTRLTVL.

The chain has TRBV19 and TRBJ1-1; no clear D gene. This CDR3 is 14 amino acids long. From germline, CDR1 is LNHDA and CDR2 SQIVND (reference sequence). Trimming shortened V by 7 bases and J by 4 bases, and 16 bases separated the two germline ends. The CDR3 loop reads CASTTTPVTTEAFF. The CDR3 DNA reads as TGTGCCAGTACCACGACACCGGTGACCACTGAAGCTTTCTTT. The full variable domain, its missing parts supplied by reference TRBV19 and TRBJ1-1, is DGGITQSPKYLFRKEGQNVTLSCEQNLNHDAMYWYRQDPGQGLRLIYYSQIVNDFQKGDIAEGYSVSREKKESFPLTVTSAQKNPTAFYLCASTTTPVTTEAFFGQGTRLTVV.